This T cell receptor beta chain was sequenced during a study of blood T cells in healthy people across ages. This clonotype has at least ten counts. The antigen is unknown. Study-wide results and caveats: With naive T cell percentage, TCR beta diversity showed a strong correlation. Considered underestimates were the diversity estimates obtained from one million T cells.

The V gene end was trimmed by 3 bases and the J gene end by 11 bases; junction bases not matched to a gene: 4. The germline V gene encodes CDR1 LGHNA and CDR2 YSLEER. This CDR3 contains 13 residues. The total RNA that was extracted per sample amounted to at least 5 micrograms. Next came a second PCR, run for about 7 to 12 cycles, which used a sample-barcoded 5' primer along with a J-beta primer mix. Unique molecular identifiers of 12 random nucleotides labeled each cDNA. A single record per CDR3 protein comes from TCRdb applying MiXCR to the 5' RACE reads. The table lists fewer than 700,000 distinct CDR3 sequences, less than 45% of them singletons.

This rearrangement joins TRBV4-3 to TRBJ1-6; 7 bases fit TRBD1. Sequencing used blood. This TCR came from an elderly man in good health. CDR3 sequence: CASSHDRVPPLHF. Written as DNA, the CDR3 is TGCGCCAGCAGCCACGACAGGGTTCCACCCCTCCACTTT.